The rows below give T cell receptor beta chains drawn from one sample of a study of blood T cell repertoires in COVID-19. Generated by immunoSEQ multiplex PCR, the TCRdb table keeps only in-frame clones and is missing some. The sample consists of about 110,000 clones, approximately 88% of them appearing once. Sequences were obtained from peripheral blood. These receptors were taken from a woman aged 40 to 55 with acute or convalescent COVID-19. The CDR3 runs from the conserved cysteine through the conserved F or W. Each record gives: V gene, clone size, D gene, J gene, CDR3 length, CDR3 protein, CDR3 DNA. A D gene is named only where the DNA matches it firmly. Some rows mark clone size as missing; the rest say once, few, many or name a class of expanded clone.

v_call: TRBV11-2
clone_size: NA
d_call: NA
j_call: TRBJ2-7
cdr3_length: 15
cdr3_aa: CASSLSLDRFYEQYF
cdr3_nt: TGTGCCAGCAGCTTAAGTCTGGACAGATTCTACGAGCAGTACTTC

v_call: TRBV6-2/TRBV6-3
clone_size: NA
d_call: NA
j_call: TRBJ1-5
cdr3_length: 17
cdr3_aa: CASSYEGGPRSNQPQHF
cdr3_nt: TGTGCCAGCAGTTATGAGGGCGGCCCTAGGAGCAATCAGCCCCAGCATTTT

v_call: TRBV9
clone_size: NA
d_call: TRBD1
j_call: TRBJ2-2
cdr3_length: 17
cdr3_aa: CASSVGGGQGNTGELFF
cdr3_nt: TGTGCCAGCAGCGTAGGAGGCGGACAGGGGAACACCGGGGAGCTGTTTTTT

v_call: TRBV6-1
clone_size: NA
d_call: NA
j_call: TRBJ2-2
cdr3_length: 17
cdr3_aa: CASSEASLPGATGELFF
cdr3_nt: TGTGCCAGCAGTGAAGCATCCCTACCAGGGGCCACCGGGGAGCTGTTTTTT

v_call: TRBV7-9
clone_size: NA
d_call: NA
j_call: TRBJ1-1
cdr3_length: 13
cdr3_aa: CASSLSRDTEAFF
cdr3_nt: TGTGCCAGCAGCTTATCCCGGGACACTGAAGCTTTCTTT

v_call: TRBV6-6
clone_size: NA
d_call: TRBD2
j_call: TRBJ2-1
cdr3_length: 15
cdr3_aa: CASTARGGGFNEQFF
cdr3_nt: TGTGCCAGCACGGCTCGGGGGGGCGGATTCAATGAGCAGTTCTTC

v_call: TRBV19
clone_size: NA
d_call: NA
j_call: TRBJ1-4
cdr3_length: 13
cdr3_aa: CASKEDSEEKLFF
cdr3_nt: TGTGCCAGTAAGGAGGACAGTGAGGAAAAACTGTTTTTT

v_call: TRBV11-3
clone_size: NA
d_call: TRBD1
j_call: TRBJ2-5
cdr3_length: 15
cdr3_aa: CASSPGTGEKETQYF
cdr3_nt: TGTGCCAGCAGCCCCGGGACAGGAGAGAAAGAGACCCAGTACTTC

v_call: TRBV3-1/TRBV3-2
clone_size: NA
d_call: TRBD1
j_call: TRBJ1-4
cdr3_length: 14
cdr3_aa: CASSRDRGPGKLFF
cdr3_nt: TGTGCCAGCAGCCGGGACAGGGGGCCTGGAAAACTGTTTTTT

v_call: TRBV24-1
clone_size: NA
d_call: TRBD1
j_call: TRBJ2-3
cdr3_length: 15
cdr3_aa: CATSDVGTGKDTQYF
cdr3_nt: TGTGCCACCAGTGATGTCGGGACAGGGAAAGATACGCAGTATTTT

v_call: TRBV6-5
clone_size: NA
d_call: NA
j_call: TRBJ1-1
cdr3_length: 14
cdr3_aa: CASSSARGNTEAFF
cdr3_nt: TGTGCCAGCAGTTCCGCCAGAGGGAACACTGAAGCTTTCTTT

v_call: TRBV6-5
clone_size: NA
d_call: TRBD1
j_call: TRBJ1-2
cdr3_length: 12
cdr3_aa: CASGRDSYGYTF
cdr3_nt: TGTGCCAGCGGCCGGGACAGCTATGGCTACACCTTC

v_call: TRBV18
clone_size: NA
d_call: TRBD2
j_call: TRBJ2-1
cdr3_length: 17
cdr3_aa: CASSTQYLAGGYNEQFF
cdr3_nt: TGTGCCAGCTCAACCCAGTATCTAGCGGGGGGGTACAATGAGCAGTTCTTC

v_call: TRBV7-9
clone_size: NA
d_call: TRBD2
j_call: TRBJ2-3
cdr3_length: 16
cdr3_aa: CASSPGTSGSTDTQYF
cdr3_nt: TGTGCCAGCAGCCCGGGGACTAGCGGCAGCACAGATACGCAGTATTTT

v_call: TRBV4-3
clone_size: NA
d_call: NA
j_call: TRBJ2-6
cdr3_length: 16
cdr3_aa: CASSQDPVSGANVLTF
cdr3_nt: TGCGCCAGCAGCCAAGATCCAGTCTCTGGGGCCAACGTCCTGACTTTC

v_call: TRBV27
clone_size: NA
d_call: NA
j_call: TRBJ2-7
cdr3_length: 13
cdr3_aa: CASSSCLKYEQYF
cdr3_nt: TGTGCCAGCAGCTCCTGTCTAAAGTACGAGCAGTACTTC

v_call: TRBV30
clone_size: once
d_call: TRBD2
j_call: TRBJ2-1
cdr3_length: 13
cdr3_aa: CAFSGGAGDEQFF
cdr3_nt: TGTGCCTTTAGCGGGGGGGCTGGGGATGAGCAGTTCTTC

v_call: TRBV30
clone_size: few
d_call: NA
j_call: TRBJ1-5
cdr3_length: 15
cdr3_aa: CAWSVGTYPNQPQHF
cdr3_nt: TGTGCCTGGAGTGTTGGGACATACCCCAATCAGCCCCAGCATTTT

v_call: TRBV11-2
clone_size: NA
d_call: NA
j_call: TRBJ2-7
cdr3_length: 14
cdr3_aa: CASSSRTATYEQYF
cdr3_nt: TGTGCCAGCAGCTCCCGGACAGCGACCTACGAGCAGTACTTC

v_call: TRBV27
clone_size: NA
d_call: NA
j_call: TRBJ1-6
cdr3_length: 11
cdr3_aa: CASINNSPLHF
cdr3_nt: TGTGCCAGCATTAATAATTCACCCCTCCACTTT

v_call: TRBV4-2
clone_size: NA
d_call: TRBD1
j_call: TRBJ1-2
cdr3_length: 15
cdr3_aa: CASSQPGQGRSGYTF
cdr3_nt: TGTGCCAGCAGCCAACCCGGACAGGGGAGATCTGGCTACACCTTC

v_call: TRBV19
clone_size: NA
d_call: NA
j_call: TRBJ2-7
cdr3_length: 14
cdr3_aa: CASSIGRLNYEQYF
cdr3_nt: TGTGCCAGTAGTATCGGCAGGCTAAACTACGAGCAGTACTTC

v_call: TRBV6-5
clone_size: NA
d_call: NA
j_call: TRBJ1-2
cdr3_length: 14
cdr3_aa: CASSYSDSRYGYTF
cdr3_nt: TGTGCCAGCAGTTATTCCGACTCTCGGTATGGCTACACCTTC

v_call: TRBV6-6
clone_size: NA
d_call: TRBD2
j_call: TRBJ2-5
cdr3_length: 12
cdr3_aa: CATGLAIETQYF
cdr3_nt: TGTGCCACCGGACTAGCGATTGAGACCCAGTACTTC

v_call: TRBV2
clone_size: NA
d_call: NA
j_call: TRBJ1-2
cdr3_length: 11
cdr3_aa: CASSSGYGYTF
cdr3_nt: TGTGCCAGCAGTAGCGGTTATGGCTACACCTTC

v_call: TRBV3-1/TRBV3-2
clone_size: NA
d_call: TRBD1
j_call: TRBJ1-2
cdr3_length: 15
cdr3_aa: CASSPTGGANYGYTF
cdr3_nt: TGTGCCAGCAGCCCGACAGGGGGCGCGAACTATGGCTACACCTTC